The T cell receptor (beta chain) under discussion was sequenced for a study of blood T cell repertoires in COVID-19. Trimming took 4 bases from V and 5 from J; bases not matched to a gene: 4. Germline lookup yields CDR1 LGHDT and CDR2 YNNKEL (reference sequence). This CDR3 region has 14 residues. Those enrolled, adults aged roughly 18 to 95 years, came from 25 or so US areas. Donors were grouped by their self-reported clinical history. As originally analysed: Reference gene primer amplification gave nucleated cell count estimates. The data were produced by immunoSEQ multiplex PCR, yet TCRdb's version contains in-frame clones alone and is incomplete. The V and J calls and clone size were taken over from that table, and D and trimming were inferred from the DNA. The sample records about 270,000 clones, 88% being singletons.

The sequence was collected from a woman between 50 and 59 years old who had recovered from COVID-19. The genes are TRBV3-1 (or the pseudogene TRBV3-2) and TRBJ2-7, with 11 bases lining up with TRBD2. Sequencing was done on a sample of PBMCs or T cells enriched from blood (not recorded which). In DNA, the CDR3 is TGTGCCAGCAGCCCTACTAGCGGGAGACACGAGCAGTACTTC. Residues: CASSPTSGRHEQYF.